One T cell receptor beta chain is described in this entry. Its antigen is still unknown. This record belongs to a study of cytomegalovirus exposure and HLA in healthy donors. The CDR3 is 14 amino acids. CDR1 and CDR2 from the germline V gene are SGHRS and YFSETQ. Between the trimmed V and J ends, which lost 5 bases and 0 bases, there was a span of 12 bases. Whereas donors were nominally healthy upon sampling, unrecorded immune exposures were probable. The PCR was carried out with 60 Vbeta primers and 13 Jbeta primers. Sequenced by immunoSEQ multiplex PCR; TCRdb stores in-frame clones only, minus some. There are about 210,000 clones in the sample; 78% occur only once, and over 12% lies in the top ten. The study, taken as a whole, reports: Accurate prediction of most subjects' HLA-A and HLA-B alleles from TCR beta sequences was reported.

Specimen: PBMCs. The chain joins TRBV5-1 to TRBJ2-7, with D maybe TRBD1 (5 bases). This receptor was obtained from a woman aged 25-40 years in good health and CMV-seropositive. CDR3 coding DNA: TGCGCCAGCAGTACCAGGGAAAACTCCTACGAGCAGTACTTC. It is translated as CASSTRENSYEQYF.